The present T cell receptor beta chain was sequenced within a study of cytomegalovirus exposure and HLA in healthy donors. Only one count was recorded for this clone. Produced via immunoSEQ multiplex PCR; TCRdb's table is partial and in-frame only. The sample lists 150,000 to 200,000 clones, 86% occurring once. Trimming removed 11 bases from V and 1 base from J; junction bases left unmatched: 11. This CDR3 has 16 residues. The source of this sequence is a woman under 30 in good health and CMV-seronegative. V is TRBV23-1 and J is TRBJ2-5; 12 nucleotides align to TRBD2. TRBV23-1 is recorded as an ORF, its role being uncertain. Sequencing was carried out using PBMCs. Written as DNA, the CDR3 is TGCGCCGGGCCTTGGGCTAGCGGGGGGGCCCAAGAGACCCAGTACTTC. This translates into CAGPWASGGAQETQYF.